These 11 T cell receptor beta chains share one sample of origin, sequenced in a study of cytomegalovirus exposure and HLA in healthy donors. PCR was performed using 60 Vbeta and 13 Jbeta primers. The data were produced by immunoSEQ multiplex PCR, yet TCRdb's version contains in-frame clones alone and is incomplete. The table has under 200,000 clones, 71% seen once. The sequencing input was PBMCs. All receptors derive from a woman in her 30s in good health and CMV-seronegative.

As regards this clone: One end of the junction does not line up with germline, which may come from a read error. The chain uses TRBV7-7 and TRBJ1-1, with 7 bases fitting TRBD1. CDR3 size: 15 residues. The germline CDR1 and CDR2 sequences are SSHAT and FNYEAQ (reference sequence). CDR3 DNA sequence: TGTGCTAGCAGCCAGGGGGAGGAGATGAACACTGAAGCTTTCTTT. Translating it yields CASSQGEEMNTEAFF.

In its sample, this clone was seen many times. Here the CDR3 DNA reads TGCGCCAGCAGCCCGGGGGGGGAAACTGGGGCCAACGTCCTGACTTTC. This gives the protein CASSPGGETGANVLTF. The chain joins TRBV5-1 to TRBJ2-6; 8 nucleotides align to TRBD2. This CDR3 comprises 16 residues. Trimming at V came to 4 bases and at J to 2 bases, leaving 5 bases not matched to a gene. Germline-derived CDR1 and CDR2 are SGHRS and YFSETQ.

This clone was recorded a few times. V and J are TRBV7-3 and TRBJ1-6; perhaps TRBD1 as D (6 bases). Trimming took 6 bases from V and 8 from J, leaving 17 bases between them. The CDR3 has 15 residues. The germline CDR1 and CDR2 sequences are SGHTA and FQGTGA. CDR3 sequence (DNA): TGTGCCAGCAGTATATGGGGGGGCGAAGATTCACCCCTCCACTTT. It specifies CASSIWGGEDSPLHF.

The gene calls are TRBV7-2 and TRBJ2-1; TRBD2 is a possible D gene (6 bases). Germline lookup yields CDR1 SGHTA and CDR2 FQGNSA. V lost 1 base and J 9 bases, leaving 13 bases between the germline ends. The CDR3 contains 14 residues. The CDR3 sequence: CASSLDLAGGEQFF. CDR3 DNA: TGTGCCAGCAGCTTAGATCTAGCCGGGGGTGAGCAGTTCTTC.

The chain carries TRBV7-2 and TRBJ1-2, with a possible D match to TRBD1 (6 bases). Germline lookup yields CDR1 SGHTA and CDR2 FQGNSA. The CDR3 extends over 12 amino acids. Deletions cut 7 bases from V and 7 bases from J, with 13 bases between. In nucleotides, the CDR3 is TGTGCCAGCACCGGACAGATGTTTGGCTACACCTTC. Translated, it gives CASTGQMFGYTF.

The count of this clone is one. This CDR3 is CASSPREAGYTF. The CDR3 region has the DNA TGTGCCAGCAGCCCCAGGGAGGCTGGCTACACCTTC. J is TRBJ1-2 and V is TRBV28; possible D gene TRBD1, 5 bases. V lost 6 bases, J lost 7 bases, and 12 bases lay in between. Germline-derived CDR1 and CDR2 are MDHEN and SYDVKM. The CDR3 extends over 12 amino acids.

The genes are TRBV10-3 and TRBJ1-1; 8 bases agree with TRBD1. The CDR3 runs to 12 residues. The germline V gene encodes CDR1 ENHRY and CDR2 SYGVKD. Unmatched junction bases numbered 0, after V lost 5 bases and J lost 4 bases. The CDR3: CAISTGGTEAFF. CDR3 DNA sequence: TGTGCCATCAGTACAGGGGGCACTGAAGCTTTCTTT.

The chain uses TRBV5-4 and TRBJ2-7; D may be TRBD1 (6 bases). The germline V and J ends were trimmed by 0 bases and 4 bases, with 8 bases remaining between them. Germline lookup yields CDR1 SGHNT and CDR2 YYREEE (reference sequence). CDR3 length equals 13 residues. CDR3 in amino acids: CASSLDRAYEQYF. CDR3 DNA: TGTGCCAGCAGCTTGGACAGGGCGTACGAGCAGTACTTC.

The genes are TRBV11-2 and TRBJ2-5; D might be TRBD2 (6 bases). CDR1 is SGHAT, CDR2 FQNNGV, per germline. There are 15 residues in the CDR3. V was pared by 2 bases and J by 5 bases, with 15 bases between. The CDR3 is CASSLIRRGSETQYF. In DNA, the CDR3 is TGTGCCAGCAGCTTAATCCGGCGGGGTTCGGAGACCCAGTACTTC.

This clone was observed a few times. The gene calls are TRBV6-5 and TRBJ2-7; 10 bases match TRBD2. Germline-derived CDR1 and CDR2 are MNHEY and SVGAGI. The CDR3 sequence is 14 residues long. V trimming: 5 bases; J trimming: 4 bases; junction bases outside the gene matches: 5. The CDR3 protein is CASSPGLAFYEQYF. CDR3 DNA sequence: TGTGCCAGCAGTCCGGGACTAGCGTTTTACGAGCAGTACTTC.

The chain uses TRBV6-6 and TRBJ2-7, with a possible D match to TRBD1 (6 bases). This CDR3 has 14 residues. In germline, CDR1 is MNHNY, CDR2 SVGAGI (reference sequence). V was clipped by 5 bases and J by 4 bases, with 15 bases between them. The CDR3 region has the DNA TGTGCCAGCAGTCGACGGGACACTGAATACGAGCAGTACTTC. Protein: CASSRRDTEYEQYF.